These 17 T cell receptor beta chains share one sample of origin, sequenced in a study of early T cells in non-severe SARS-CoV-2 infection. TCRdb recomputed calls from the 5' RACE reads with MiXCR, one row per CDR3 protein. The repertoire includes more than 65,000 distinct CDR3 sequences, approximately 14% of them detected once, and around 1.5% sits in the top ten. Sequencing was carried out using whole blood. Receptor source: an adult who was a healthcare worker with PCR-confirmed SARS-CoV-2 infection or an uninfected control (not recorded which).

The chain uses TRBV29-1 and TRBJ2-1; 9 bases fit TRBD1. V dropped 6 bases and J dropped 6; count of bases not matched to a gene: 12. The CDR3 loop spans 15 amino acids. Germline V gives CDR1 SQVTM, CDR2 ANQGSEA. The CDR3 DNA is TGCAGCGTGGACCTGGGACAGGGTGGTTTCAATGAGCAGTTCTTC. Translating gives CSVDLGQGGFNEQFF.

The chain couples TRBV12-5 to TRBJ1-1, with TRBD1 matching over 12 bases. After removal of 1 base from V and 7 bases from J, the junction contained 1 base not matched to a gene. Germline V gene sequence: CDR1 LGHNT, CDR2 FRNRAP. There are 14 residues in the CDR3. The CDR3 spells CASGLGDRGREAFF. The CDR3 coding sequence is TGTGCTAGTGGTTTGGGGGACAGGGGGCGTGAAGCTTTCTTT.

The chain joins TRBV3-1 to TRBJ2-1, with D perhaps TRBD1 or TRBD2 (5 bases each). Germline CDR1 is LGHDT and CDR2 is YNNKEL (reference sequence). The CDR3 contains 14 residues. V shed 0 bases and J shed 4 bases, with 7 bases lying between them. CDR3 in amino acids: CASSQDGGYNEQFF. The CDR3 DNA follows: TGTGCCAGCAGCCAAGATGGGGGATACAATGAGCAGTTCTTC.

The genes are TRBV7-6 and TRBJ2-5; 10 positions agree with TRBD1. Losses at the gene ends were 0 bases for V and 2 bases for J; bases not matched to a gene: 0. The CDR3 consists of 15 residues. The germline V gene has CDR1 SGHVS and CDR2 FNYEAQ. CDR3 nucleotides: TGTGCCAGCAGCTTAGCGGGACAGGGGCAAGAGACCCAGTACTTC. Residues: CASSLAGQGQETQYF.

This clonotype was observed at least ten times. The chain uses TRBV29-1 and TRBJ2-7; tentative D call: TRBD2 (8 bases). From germline, CDR1 is SQVTM and CDR2 ANQGSEA. V lost 6 bases to trimming and J lost 3 bases, with 18 bases between them. CDR3 length: 14 residues. CDR3 sequence: CSVFGGDRVYEQYF. CDR3 coding DNA: TGCAGCGTCTTCGGGGGGGACAGAGTCTACGAGCAGTACTTC.

This clonotype was seen repeatedly, ten times or more. The chain employs TRBV5-1 and TRBJ2-1; 12 positions match TRBD2. CDR1 and CDR2 (germline): SGHRS, YFSETQ. CDR3 length: 14 residues. V trimming: 4 bases; J trimming: 9 bases; junction bases outside the gene matches: 5. The CDR3 here is CASSAGLAGSEQFF. The CDR3 coding sequence is TGCGCCAGCAGCGCCGGACTAGCGGGGTCTGAGCAGTTCTTC.

The rearrangement joins TRBV12-3 or TRBV12-4 to TRBJ1-1, with TRBD1 matching 9 bases. Trimming took 3 bases from V and 6 from J; bases not matched to a gene: 8. This CDR3 is built from 15 residues. CDR3 sequence reads: CASSFSTGGISEAFF. CDR3 DNA: TGTGCCAGCAGTTTTAGCACAGGGGGCATTTCTGAAGCTTTCTTT.

This clonotype was counted ten times or more. CDR3 DNA: TGTGCCACCAGTGATTTGCAACCCAGGCTGAACTATGGCTACACCTTC. This codes for CATSDLQPRLNYGYTF. The chain has TRBV24-1 and TRBJ1-2, with unresolved D. Deletions cut 0 bases from V and 2 bases from J, with 12 bases between. This CDR3 has 16 residues. Germline V gene lookup returns CDR1 KGHDR and CDR2 SFDVKD.

There are a few counts of this clonotype. The rearrangement uses TRBV5-5 and TRBJ1-1; unclear D gene. The germline V gene encodes CDR1 SGHKS and CDR2 YYEKEE (reference sequence). This CDR3 has 13 amino acids. The germline V and J ends were trimmed by 3 bases and 1 base, with 7 bases remaining between them. The CDR3 is CASSSFTNTEAFF. As DNA, the CDR3 is TGTGCCAGCAGCTCTTTTACGAACACTGAAGCTTTCTTT.

The chain is built from TRBV5-1 and TRBJ2-1; 10 positions match TRBD2. This CDR3 is 15 amino acids long. Germline V gene data show CDR1 as SGHRS and CDR2 as YFSETQ. The V gene end was trimmed by 4 bases and the J gene end by 4 bases; junction bases not matched to a gene: 5. The CDR3 bases are TGCGCCAGCAGCCATATAGCGGGGGGATACAATGAGCAGTTCTTC. Its protein product is CASSHIAGGYNEQFF.

This clonotype was seen many times. The CDR3 coding sequence is TGCAGCGTTGCCCAGGGAGTTGGCAATCAGCCCCAGCATTTT. Protein: CSVAQGVGNQPQHF. The chain employs TRBV29-1 and TRBJ1-5, with D perhaps TRBD1 (5 bases). Trimming pared 4 bases from V and 2 bases from J, leaving 12 bases between. The CDR3 runs 14 residues. Germline CDR1 reads SQVTM; CDR2 reads ANQGSEA.

The sample holds many counts of this clonotype. The chain links TRBV7-8 to TRBJ2-2; maybe TRBD1 (5 bases). The V gene lost 4 bases and the J gene lost 4 bases, with 16 bases spanning the gap. The CDR3 covers 16 residues. Germline CDR1 SGHVS, CDR2 FQNEAQ. As DNA, the CDR3 is TGTGCCAGCAGCTCCCTAAGACAGTTTTTCACCGGGGAGCTGTTTTTT. It specifies CASSSLRQFFTGELFF.

Turning to this clonotype: This may arise from a read error, as a much more abundant clone is one base away. V usage is TRBV3-1 and J usage is TRBJ1-3; no reliable D call. Germline CDR1 and CDR2: LGHDT and YNNKEL (reference sequence). Trimming took 2 bases from V and 2 from J, leaving 7 bases between them. The CDR3 sequence is 14 residues long. CDR3 sequence: CASSQQRAGNTIYF. The CDR3, as DNA: TGTGCCAGCAGCCAACAGAGGGCTGGAAACACCATATATTTT.

This clonotype was seen a few times. The V and J genes are TRBV6-5 and TRBJ1-2; D not resolved. The CDR3 runs 12 residues. The germline gives CDR1 MNHEY, CDR2 SVGAGI. Between the trimmed V and J ends, which lost 2 bases and 4 bases, there was a span of 5 bases. The CDR3 spells CASSYGPYGYTF. Written as DNA, the CDR3 is TGTGCCAGCAGTTACGGGCCCTATGGCTACACCTTC.

This clonotype was counted many times. V and J are TRBV4-2 and TRBJ2-7; D possibly uses TRBD1 or TRBD2 (5 bases each). This CDR3 has 17 amino acids. The V gene's germline CDR1 is LGHNA and CDR2 YNFKEQ. Trimming removed 0 bases at V and 0 bases at J, with 15 bases between. The CDR3: CASSQDQPRGRSYEQYF. The CDR3, as DNA: TGTGCCAGCAGCCAAGATCAGCCCCGGGGCCGCTCCTACGAGCAGTACTTC.

This clonotype occurred many times. The rearrangement uses TRBV5-4 and TRBJ1-1, with 7 bases aligning to TRBD1. V gave up 4 bases and J gave up 1 base; unmatched junction bases: 10. Germline V gives CDR1 SGHNT, CDR2 YYREEE (reference sequence). The CDR3 has 16 residues. The CDR3 nucleotides read TGTGCCAGCAGCCAACGACAGGGCACAGCGAACACTGAAGCTTTCTTT. This gives the protein CASSQRQGTANTEAFF. The variable domain in full, with the rest retrieved from reference TRBV5-4 and TRBJ1-1, is ETGVTQSPTHLIKTRGQQVTLRCSSQSGHNTVSWYQQALGQGPQFIFQYYREEENGRGNFPPRFSGLQFPNYSSELNVNALELDDSALYLCASSQRQGTANTEAFFGQGTRLTVV.

There are many counts of this clonotype. The chain employs TRBV19 and TRBJ1-1; D might be TRBD1 (6 bases). V dropped 9 bases and J dropped 8 bases, with 22 bases sitting between them. This CDR3 is built from 14 residues. Germline CDR1 LNHDA, CDR2 SQIVND (reference sequence). The CDR3 sequence: CASTIQGIKSEAFF. The DNA of the CDR3 is TGTGCCAGCACAATACAGGGAATTAAAAGCGAAGCTTTCTTT.